Shown below are 4 T cell receptor beta chains from a single sample sequenced in a study of T-cell reconstitution after alpha-beta-depleted transplantation in children (dated by TCRdb to about 2016). The method behind the library was PCR. TCRdb shows the sequencer as Illumina HiSeq 2500. TCR libraries were prepared with molecular barcoding, using unique molecular identifiers to normalize TCRbeta repertoire quantification. In-frame beta chains were kept once TCRdb had trimmed the public reads at Q25 with fastp and called clones with MiXCR. A single entry per CDR3 protein holds the most common genes and DNA from its merged rows. The sample contains about 980,000 distinct CDR3 sequences, 25% to 35% of them found a single time. The top ten hold over 25% of the sample. In the paper's terms, the treatment or condition label means: allogeneic hematopoietic cell transplantation with graft depleted of TCRalphabeta T cells and CD19 B cells.

The starting material was PBMCs, mostly from graft donor cells, obtained 360 days after TCRalphabeta/CD19-depleted stem cell transplant. The receptors were gathered from a boy under three years old who had a stem cell transplant for SCID, so the T cells may come from the graft donor.

V is TRBV28 and J is TRBJ2-7; TRBD1 might be the D (8 bases). Germline assignment: CDR1 MDHEN and CDR2 SYDVKM. CDR3 length equals 16 residues. Trimming stripped 6 bases from V and 2 bases from J, with 20 bases between. The DNA for the CDR3 is TGTGCCAGCAGGCCAGGGGGCAGCGGGGAGACCTACGAGCAGTACTTC. Encoded protein: CASRPGGSGETYEQYF.

V gene TRBV20-1 combines with J gene TRBJ2-7, with D possibly called TRBD1 or TRBD2 (5 bases each). Germline CDR1 and CDR2: DFQATT and SNEGSKA (reference sequence). V was trimmed by 1 base and J by 2 bases, leaving 15 bases between them. The CDR3 is made up of 15 amino acids. The DNA for the CDR3 is TGCAGTGCTAGAGGAAAGGGACCCGCACCCTACGAGCAGTACTTC. Encoded protein: CSARGKGPAPYEQYF.

This clonotype was counted a few times. The chain is built from TRBV28 and TRBJ2-7, with D perhaps matching TRBD1 (6 bases). Germline V CDR1 and CDR2: MDHEN, SYDVKM. Trimming cost V 2 bases and J 3 bases, with 14 bases left between them. This CDR3 contains 15 residues. CDR3 in DNA: TGTGCCAGCAGTTTAGCCTCAACAGGGAACTACGAGCAGTACTTC. It is translated as CASSLASTGNYEQYF.

V and J are TRBV5-1 and TRBJ2-2, with 8 bases aligning to TRBD2. The J segment lost 5 bases and the V segment lost 2 bases, leaving 5 bases of the junction unmatched. There are 15 residues in the CDR3. The germline V gene has CDR1 SGHRS and CDR2 YFSETQ. This CDR3 reads CASSFERGMTGELFF. The CDR3 DNA is TGCGCCAGCAGCTTTGAGCGGGGGATGACCGGGGAGCTGTTTTTT. Full variable domain (remainder filled in from reference TRBV5-1 and TRBJ2-2): KAGVTQTPRYLIKTRGQQVTLSCSPISGHRSVSWYQQTPGQGLQFLFEYFSETQRNKGNFPGRFSGRQFSNSRSEMNVSTLELGDSALYLCASSFERGMTGELFFGEGSRLTVL.